The source of this T cell receptor beta chain is a study of persistence of HIV-infected CD4 T cells. Study in general: Donors were ART-treated; their CMV- and Gag-responding CD4+ T cells were isolated. Whole-study results and caveats: Degenerate expanded CDR3beta sequences were enriched among CMV- and Gag-responding cells.

Of note for this clone: Its antigen is currently unknown.

There are 14 residues in the CDR3. V lost 0 bases to trimming and J lost 10 bases; unmatched junction nucleotides: 3. Looked up from germline, CDR1 is SGHRS and CDR2 is YFSETQ. Cells were stimulated with overlapping HIV-1 Gag 15-mer peptides. CD40L/CD69 double-negative CD45RO-high memory CD4+ T cells were collected. Donors were HIV-1-infected adults who began suppressive ART during chronic infection. The immunoSEQ assay was version 4, run in survey mode. Genomic DNA was diluted to 10 ng/uL, up to roughly 1 ug per sample. The table came from immunoSEQ multiplex PCR; TCRdb's copy has only in-frame clones and leaves some out. The sample consists of tens of thousands of clones, 70% to 80% of them appearing once.

The source of this sequence is an adult man with HIV who was CMV-seropositive. The chain is built from TRBV5-1 and TRBJ1-6, with 8 bases fitting TRBD1. Sample: CD4+ T cells sorted from PBMCs after roughly 18-hour stimulation, taken from a patient who received antiretroviral therapy. The CDR3 bases are TGCGCCAGCAGCTTGGAGGGGACAGGCTCACCCCTCCACTTT. Amino acid sequence: CASSLEGTGSPLHF.